The T cell receptor beta chain under discussion was sequenced for a study of T cell responses to AZD1222 COVID-19 vaccine. General observations from the study: Seropositive AZD1222 recipients at baseline numbered only five or six.

Data came from immunoSEQ multiplex PCR; TCRdb stores just in-frame clones and leaves some out. The sample shows about 64,000 clones, about four fifths of them seen only once. Worth noting for this clone: Antigen unknown.

CDR3 length equals 15 residues. This rearrangement joins TRBV21-1 to TRBJ2-3; the table's TRBD1 call for D was not verified on the DNA. TRBV21-1 is a pseudogene segment. The receptor comes from an adult who received the AZD1222 COVID-19 vaccine. The input for sequencing was peripheral blood, taken 28 days after the second AZD1222 dose. The CDR3 spells CASSTRDRLYDTQYF. The CDR3 nucleotides are TGTGCCAGCAGCACCCGGGACAGGCTCTATGATACGCAGTATTTT.